This TCR beta chain was retrieved from a study of T-cell memory formation after mild COVID-19 (dated by TCRdb to 2020 to 2023). Study-wide context: TCR sequence clusters from the two donors were largely donor specific. The cohort was made up of two young adult volunteers, one female and one male, who were previously healthy. Longitudinal TCRalpha and TCRbeta repertoire sequencing tracked T-cell clones expanding and contracting after mild COVID-19 in a couple of donors. Findings and caveats that apply to the study as a whole: The study included only two mild cases, and larger cohorts that include severe cases with pre-infection samples were judged to be necessary. The second-wave clones that peaked on day 37 were not confirmed to be SARS-CoV-2 specific. Some responding clones were detected in pre-infection memory, suggesting pre-existing cross-reactive memory T cells joined the SARS-CoV-2 response. Clones that contracted from day 15 to 85 showed balanced CD4/CD8 phenotypes, whereas a second wave of clones that expanded from day 15 to 37 leaned towards CD4+. Contracting CD4+ clones appeared mostly in the CM and EM memory subsets, whereas CD8+ clones were enriched in EMRA.

Between the V and J ends, shortened by 5 bases and 4 bases respectively, the junction contains 4 bases. From its cysteine to its valine, the CDR3 spans 10 amino acids. The kept DNA is CDR3 alone, 30 bases in frame from the first base. Reading the germline V gene gives CDR1 SGHRS and CDR2 YFSETQ. Ficoll-Paque density gradient centrifugation was used to isolate PBMCs. Data came from an Illumina NovaSeq 6000. TCRalpha and TCRbeta cDNA libraries were built by 5'RACE with constant-segment primers, adding sample barcodes and unique molecular identifiers. Trizol reagent was used to extract RNA from every sample. The libraries were amplified in two PCR steps, and the second step added a second sample barcode and Illumina TruSeq adapters. Sequencing of libraries was performed on an Illumina NovaSeq with 2 x 150 bp paired-end reads. Per the original workflow: The reads were demultiplexed and collapsed into UMI-guided consensus sequences using migec v1.2.7. Using mixcr v2.1.11, the UMI consensuses were aligned to TRA and TRB V and J templates and assembled into clonotypes. Clonotypes were classified as expanded or contracted when called significant by both edgeR and NoisET, with noise models trained on biological replicates. For edgeR calls, the cutoffs were a false discovery rate-adjusted p below 0.01 and a log2 fold-change threshold of 1. PCA with hierarchical clustering of max-normalized trajectories of the 1000 most abundant clonotypes was used as exploratory dynamics analysis. Separately sequenced CD4+ and CD8+ repertoires were used to assign the CD4 or CD8 phenotype of responding clones. Through fastp at Q25 and MiXCR, TCRdb rebuilt clones from the public reads, retaining in-frame beta chains. Rows are unified per CDR3 protein, each entry keeping the most common DNA and genes. TCRdb's processing, not the authors', yielded these V and J calls. The sample contains about 170,000 distinct CDR3 sequences, 10% to 15% of them found a single time. About 3.3% of the sample comes from the top ten.

This clonotype has just a few counts. What antigen it recognizes has not been identified. Base qualities were left out, and no much larger clone turns up one base away. Recombination linked TRBV5-1 to TRBJ2-7, with the D gene too uncertain to name. The sequence was collected from a man aged 18 to 29 who had mild COVID-19 (a few samples of this study predate the infection). The sample titles of this study are shuffled in the database, so cell type and time point are left out; the donor was told from shared clones. Material: PBMCs or a T cell subset sorted from them (not recorded which). The DNA sequence is TGCGCCAGCAGTGAGTACGAGCAGTACGTC. Its translation reads: CASSEYEQYV.